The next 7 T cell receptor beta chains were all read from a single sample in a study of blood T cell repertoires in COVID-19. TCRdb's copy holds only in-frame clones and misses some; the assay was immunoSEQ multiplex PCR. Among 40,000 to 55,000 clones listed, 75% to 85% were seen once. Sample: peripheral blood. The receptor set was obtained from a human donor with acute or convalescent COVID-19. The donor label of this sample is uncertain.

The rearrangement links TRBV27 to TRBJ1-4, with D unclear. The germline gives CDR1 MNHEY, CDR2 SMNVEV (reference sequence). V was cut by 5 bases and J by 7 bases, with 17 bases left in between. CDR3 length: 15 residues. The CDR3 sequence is CASSPSAARAEKLFF. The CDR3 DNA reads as TGTGCCAGCAGTCCCTCGGCGGCGAGGGCTGAAAAACTGTTTTTT.

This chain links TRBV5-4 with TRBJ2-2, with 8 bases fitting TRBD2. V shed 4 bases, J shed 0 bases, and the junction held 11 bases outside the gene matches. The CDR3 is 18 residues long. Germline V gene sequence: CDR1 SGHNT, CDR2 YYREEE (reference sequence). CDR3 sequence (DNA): TGTGCCAGCAGCCCCGGGGGGGGCGTGACTTCGAACACCGGGGAGCTGTTTTTT. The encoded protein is CASSPGGGVTSNTGELFF. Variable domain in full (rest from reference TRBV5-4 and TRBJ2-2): ETGVTQSPTHLIKTRGQQVTLRCSSQSGHNTVSWYQQALGQGPQFIFQYYREEENGRGNFPPRFSGLQFPNYSSELNVNALELDDSALYLCASSPGGGVTSNTGELFFGEGSRLTVL.

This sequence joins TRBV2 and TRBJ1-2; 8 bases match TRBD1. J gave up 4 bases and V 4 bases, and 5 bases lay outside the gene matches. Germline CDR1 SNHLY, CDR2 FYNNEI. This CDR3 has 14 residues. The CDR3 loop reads CASSGSGTGYGYTF. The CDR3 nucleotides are TGTGCCAGCAGTGGATCCGGGACAGGCTATGGCTACACCTTC.

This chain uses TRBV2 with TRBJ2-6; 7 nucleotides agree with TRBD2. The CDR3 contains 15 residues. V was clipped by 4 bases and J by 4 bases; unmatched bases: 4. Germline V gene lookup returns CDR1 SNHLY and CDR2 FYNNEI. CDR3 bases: TGTGCCAGCAGTGCGGGGGGAATGGGGGCCAACGTCCTGACTTTC. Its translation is CASSAGGMGANVLTF.

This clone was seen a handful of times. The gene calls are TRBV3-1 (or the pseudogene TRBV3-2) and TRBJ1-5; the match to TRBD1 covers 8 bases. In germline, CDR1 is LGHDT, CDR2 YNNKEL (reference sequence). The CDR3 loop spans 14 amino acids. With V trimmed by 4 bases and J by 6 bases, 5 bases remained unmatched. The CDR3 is CASSRGQGGQPQHF. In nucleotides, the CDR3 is TGTGCCAGCAGCCGAGGACAGGGCGGTCAGCCCCAGCATTTT.

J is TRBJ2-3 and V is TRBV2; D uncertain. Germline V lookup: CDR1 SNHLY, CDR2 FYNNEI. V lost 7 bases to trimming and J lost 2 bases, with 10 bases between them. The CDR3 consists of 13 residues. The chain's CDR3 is CASTYRTTDTQYF. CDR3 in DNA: TGTGCCAGCACTTATAGAACCACAGATACGCAGTATTTT.

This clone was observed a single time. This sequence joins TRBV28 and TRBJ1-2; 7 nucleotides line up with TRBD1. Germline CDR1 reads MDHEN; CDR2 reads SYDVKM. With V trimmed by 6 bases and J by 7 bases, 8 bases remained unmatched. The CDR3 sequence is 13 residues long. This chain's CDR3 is CASSTGQVGGYTF. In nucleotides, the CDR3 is TGTGCCAGCAGCACTGGACAGGTTGGTGGCTACACCTTC.